This T cell receptor (beta chain) emerged from a study of OX40 agonist ivuxolimab in advanced cancers. In terms of the full investigation: Ivuxolimab was an agonistic, fully human IgG2 monoclonal antibody directed against OX40 (CD134), a costimulatory receptor. Partial responses were achieved by three dose-escalation patients, of whom one had hepatocellular carcinoma and two had cutaneous melanoma. The dose-escalation cohort was about 87% male with a mean age of about 54 years, ranging from roughly 20 to 80. Peripheral TCRbeta sequencing was intended to test whether TCR sequence diversity was altered and clonal T-cell expansion was caused by ivuxolimab. Prior anti-PD-1, anti-PD-L1 or anti-CTLA-4 therapy was permitted, and checkpoint inhibitors had been received by roughly 40% of dose-escalation patients. Of the 52 patients in dose escalation, about 20 had hepatocellular carcinoma, some 15 had melanoma, 9 had renal cell carcinoma and 9 had head and neck cancer. The paper covers the monotherapy dose-escalation part of the phase I ivuxolimab trial, which included N of about 50 patients. Intravenous ivuxolimab was administered to patients every 2 weeks at six dose levels: 0.01, 0.1, 0.3, 1.5, 3 and 10 mg/kg.

Patients with autoimmune disease history or receiving systemic immunosuppression were excluded from the trial. Peripheral blood for TCR sequencing was collected from all dose cohorts at baseline, on cycle 4 day 1, and on cycle 7 day 1. The samples were taken from a phase I, first-in-human, multicenter, open-label dose-escalation trial of ivuxolimab. Adults with locally advanced or metastatic melanoma, renal cell carcinoma, hepatocellular carcinoma or head and neck squamous cell carcinoma were enrolled in the trial. Before TCR sequencing, CD4+ and CD8+ T cells were separately sorted from peripheral blood. Genomic DNA was extracted from sorted cells for sequencing of the TCRbeta CDR3 region. The immunoSEQ Assay was used for sequencing of TCRbeta CDR3 regions. Held by TCRdb, this immuneACCESS table contains in-frame sequences only and omits some clones. Under half of the omission traces to an unresolved V gene where checked; the cause of the rest is unknown. The sample table records about 80,000 clones; 80% to 90% of these occur just once. More than 6% of the sample rests with the top ten.

For this clone: No cognate antigen has been identified for it. Base qualities were left out, and no much larger clone turns up one base away.

The study at large found these results: Which antigens the clonally expanded peripheral T cells were specific for was not determined. Low levels of normalized T-cell clonal expansion were also seen in some patients who did not respond. After ivuxolimab, more expanded clones were found on average in CD8+ T cells than in CD4+ T cells. Partial responders in the 0.1-3.0 mg/kg groups had among the lowest normalized peripheral clonal expansion, especially among CD8+ T cells. At doses of 0.1 to 3.0 mg/kg, clonal expansion of both CD4+ and CD8+ blood T cells was observed from baseline to week 6.

The CDR3 covers 16 residues, taking in both the cysteine and the phenylalanine. Of the read, only the CDR3 DNA is kept; its 48 bases are in frame from base 1. V lost 0 bases and J lost 6 bases, and the count of bases not matched to a germline gene is 7. CDR1 and CDR2 (SEHNR, FQNEAQ) derive from the germline V gene (reference sequence). Rearrangement joined TRBV7-9 to TRBJ2-3; TRBD2 lines up with 9 middle nucleotides. Sample: CD4+ or CD8+ T cells sorted from blood, taken in a trial of the OX40 agonist ivuxolimab. The clonotype comes from an adult with an advanced solid tumor such as melanoma, head and neck, liver or kidney cancer. The CDR3 reads CASSLAWGLATDTQYF. The DNA sequence reads TGTGCCAGCAGCTTAGCGTGGGGACTAGCAACGGATACGCAGTATTTT.